The T cell receptor (beta chain) under discussion was sequenced for a study of cytomegalovirus exposure and HLA in healthy donors (dated 2017 in TCRdb). About the study as a whole: In an earlier analysis of 450 to 750 of the donors, around 300 Gb of sequence data and 95 million to 130 million unique TCR beta sequences from about 179 million T cells were reported. Approximately 330 gigabases of sequencing data and approximately 92 million unique TCR sequences made up an early release that covered 640 HLA-typed donors. Of the roughly 410 genotyped donors, 75% to 85% were placed in the genetic ancestry cluster associated with self-reported Caucasian donors. The study was designed to test whether signatures of past pathogen exposure could be identified by cataloging public T cell receptors. The study profiled the T cell repertoires of under 700 subjects by immunosequencing and related them to cytomegalovirus serostatus. A separate validation cohort of approximately 130 different subjects was used in addition to the approximately 640-subject first cohort. High-throughput TCR immunosequencing, statistical association of individual TCRs with disease status, and machine learning were combined to predict cytomegalovirus infection status. A later analysis re-analyzed previously published TCR beta repertoires from approximately 700 donors and added high-resolution HLA genotyping to study TCR occurrence patterns. Rather than using new phenotypic data, the later analysis identified candidate immune exposures from TCR beta sequences and from how often those sequences occurred across donors. An earlier analysis of fewer than 700 of the donors applied high-throughput TCR beta sequencing to assess whether each TCR beta V gene segment acted as functional or pseudogenic. Donor age, sex, ethnicity and CMV serostatus were collected together with the repertoire data. In a later genetic analysis, genome-wide SNP genotypes for about three fifths of the roughly 670 donors were used, and that subset was treated as a discovery cohort. Every repertoire in the discovery cohort had been generated on one and the same sequencing platform. HLA typing included class I and class II loci at four-digit resolution. Typing coverage differed by locus: A, B, C, DRB1 and DQB1 were typed in about 629-630 donors, DQA1 in about 500, DPA1 in over 600, and DPB1 in 472. Because of strong linkage in the cohort, four to six DR-DQ haplotypes were treated as single units for association and clustering. On average, roughly 250,000 unique TCR beta nucleotide sequences were sequenced per donor among a few hundred genotyped donors of the cohort, with 15% to 20% of those sequences being non-productive.

Worth noting for this clone: Its antigen has not been determined. No much larger clone is present one base from it, and per-base qualities are unavailable.

General findings and caveats noted by the study authors: Compared with equally common non-associated chains, HLA-associated TCR beta chains in a later analysis were more clonally expanded and had lower generation probabilities. In both the original and validation cohorts, the classifier was reported to diagnose cytomegalovirus status with high specificity and sensitivity. The sequencing pipeline was judged likely to have produced a cluster of highly shared sequence variants as a technical artifact. A further reported finding was that TCR beta sequences accurately predicted the HLA-A and HLA-B alleles for most subjects in the first cohort. Because HLA typing was missing for some donors at each locus, association tests included only the typed subset. Because counts were too low, seventeen rarely observed V segments, including chromosome 9 orphons, were excluded from the earlier analysis of some 590 of the donors. Strong co-occurrence of HLA alleles, especially DR and DQ, made assigning TCR associations to individual alleles difficult. Most TCR sequences were observed very rarely across donors, whereas some public TCRs were present in many individuals. In a later analysis, most CMV-associated TCR beta chains were found to appear HLA-restricted, with HLA associations seemingly driven largely by CMV exposure. In a later analysis, several top co-occurrence clusters were reported to appear linked to parvovirus B19, influenza, CMV and Epstein-Barr virus. It was suggested by the authors that the approach could potentially be generalized to other disease states and immunological phenotypes. Some IMGT-functional V segments, including TRBV6-2 and TRBV6-3, could not be distinguished by the 87-base-pair reads and were therefore excluded. For the cohort, immune exposure information was limited to CMV serostatus. In this cohort, only TCR beta chains were sequenced, and detectable features were limited by the absence of alpha or paired-chain data. V-gene and J-gene trimming of TCR beta chains was associated with a missense DCLRE1C variant in a later genetic analysis, and the association was replicated in an independent cohort. Presence/absence analyses assumed roughly uniform sequencing depth across donors, an assumption that may not hold. The study gave a list of roughly 150 TCR beta chains associated with cytomegalovirus. A later genetic analysis reported fewer N-insertions in productive TCRs among donors in an Asian-associated ancestry cluster than the roughly 720-donor mean. A few of the identified cytomegalovirus-associated TCR beta chains were confirmed in vitro to be specific for cytomegalovirus antigens. Linkage disequilibrium might explain the correlated functional status among segregating V segments, but an unknown experimental factor could not be excluded. In a later analysis, TCR association rates were found to vary across HLA loci, with the most associated TCRs seen for DRB1 alleles and the fewest for HLA-C alleles. At a false discovery rate of 0.05, a later analysis linked about 16,000 TCR beta sequences to specific HLA alleles. Broadly in line with IMGT annotations, most TCR beta V segments showed up in productive rearrangements about 87% or about 30% of the time in an earlier analysis of roughly 590 of the donors.

Libraries came from the immunoSEQ multiplex PCR assay. For the multiplex PCR, a mixture combining 60 forward primers for TCR Vbeta segments and 13 reverse primers for TCR Jbeta segments was used. A multiplex PCR assay on genomic DNA amplified the CDR3 region of rearranged TCR beta genes. The Illumina HiSeq System was used to sequence the amplified TCR beta libraries as 87-base-pair reads. The authors' pipeline ran thus. A later analysis counted approximately 76 million unique TCR beta chains across the 550 to 700 repertoires, and around 12 million of these chains were shared by at least two donors. To remove PCR and sequencing errors, raw reads were error-corrected and collapsed into unique sequences using a nearest-neighbor algorithm that merged closely related sequences. V, D and J gene segments were assigned by aligning CDR3 sequences to IMGT reference sequences. For a sequence to be retained, a match of at least six nucleotides to both a V gene segment and a J gene segment was required. Rearrangements were called productive when the CDR3 lacked stop codons and stayed in frame with V and J; all others were non-productive. CDR3 was defined according to IMGT convention as the region running from the second conserved V-encoded cysteine to the conserved J-encoded phenylalanine. Sequences without an unambiguous match to a single V gene segment were excluded from the earlier analysis of over 500 of the donors. An earlier analysis of 587 of the donors classified V segments as functional when productive rearrangements were above 56.7% and as segregating when the standard deviation between donors was above 5%. A statistical classification framework was built for diagnosing cytomegalovirus status from the catalog of TCR beta chain sequences. In a later analysis, V and J genes were assigned by comparing TCR nucleotide sequences against IMGT/GENE-DB human TR gene sequences. Using the TCRdist pipeline, a later analysis assigned CDR3 sequences along with most-parsimonious VDJ recombination scenarios. In a later analysis, each TCR beta chain was defined by its CDR3 amino acid sequence together with its V-gene family, and reads without a unique V-gene family were excluded. As a way to deal with suspected cross-contamination and a sequencing artifact, a later analysis dropped nearly 600 nucleotide sequences that were highly shared and had low generation probability. A later analysis calculated a clonal expansion index for each public chain from normalized within-repertoire ranks of inferred template counts. In a later analysis, generation probabilities were computed with a VDJ recombination model fitted to out-of-frame rearrangements, and the resulting probabilities were checked against IGoR. A later analysis scored TCR-TCR, TCR-HLA and TCR-CMV co-occurrence with hypergeometric tests, applying a repertoire-size bias correction to TCR pairs. In a later analysis, false discovery rates were estimated by permuting HLA or CMV assignments 20 times. In a later analysis, co-occurring TCRs were grouped using DBSCAN, and TCRdist sequence similarity was added for clustering within HLA-allele-positive subsets. For co-occurrence clustering, repertoires with fewer than 30,000 or more than 120,000 public chains were excluded, along with a handful of repertoires with anomalous nucleotide sharing. Sourced from immuneACCESS, this table was stored by TCRdb with only in-frame sequences that have V and J called. A share of the clones is absent; for the studies checked, an unresolved V gene accounts for under half, and the remainder has no known explanation. V and J calls plus clone size are reproduced from that table; the DNA served to infer D and trimming. This sample is represented by roughly 140,000 clones; roughly 85% of them were singletons. The ten largest make up roughly 0.7% of the sample.

Relative to germline, V is missing 6 bases and J is missing 2 bases, with 5 bases of the junction outside any gene match. The germline V gene yields SNHLY for CDR1 and FYNNEI for CDR2. From the cysteine through the phenylalanine, the CDR3 covers 14 amino acids. This entry keeps only the CDR3 DNA: 42 bases, framed from base 1. The cohort was made up of around 720 healthy bone marrow donors. Cohort members were all nominally healthy when sampled, although unrecorded immune exposures were likely present. The donor tested CMV seronegative, placing the donor among the roughly 400 seronegative members of the cohort. Every donor gave a peripheral blood sample, and the peripheral blood mononuclear cells from that sample were used for TCR beta sequencing. Genomic DNA extraction from the blood cell samples was performed with the Qiagen DNeasy Blood Extraction Kit.

The receptor was derived from a male donor in good health and CMV-seronegative. The sequence is built from TRBV2 and TRBJ1-1; 8 bases in the middle match TRBD1. The sequenced sample consisted of PBMCs. The nucleotide sequence reads as follows: TGTGCCAGCAGGACAGGGGCTCCTAACACTGAAGCTTTCTTT. This codes for CASRTGAPNTEAFF.